Each of the 21 T cell receptor beta chains below was sequenced from the same sample in a study of Ad26.COV2.S vaccination and SARS-CoV-2 variants. Treatment denoted: 15 to 20 received Ad26.COV2.S at low or high dose, single or two shots; several received placebo; per-sample allocation not given. Samples analyzed were those drawn on day 63 after the first vaccine or placebo injection. Libraries were prepared by immunoSEQ multiplex PCR; TCRdb keeps only in-frame clonotypes and omits some of them. The profile shows hundreds of thousands of clones, around 89% of them singletons. The sequences come from peripheral blood, collected in a trial of Ad26.COV2.S vaccine versus placebo. The receptors originated from a person between 18 and 65 years old who received the Ad26.COV2.S COVID-19 vaccine or a placebo.

The chain employs TRBV3-1 (or the pseudogene TRBV3-2) and TRBJ2-1; TRBD2 aligns across 7 bases. The germline V gene encodes CDR1 LGHDT and CDR2 YNNKEL (reference sequence). The CDR3 consists of 16 residues. The V gene end was trimmed by 4 bases and the J gene end by 6 bases; junction bases not matched to a gene: 12. CDR3 amino acids: CASSPPGTTDLNEQFF. The CDR3 DNA follows: TGTGCCAGCAGCCCACCCGGGACTACCGACCTCAATGAGCAGTTCTTC.

J is TRBJ2-1 and V is TRBV5-4; 10 nucleotides match TRBD1. CDR3 length: 15 residues. Germline V gives CDR1 SGHNT, CDR2 YYREEE (reference sequence). V lost 2 bases, J lost 7 bases, and 6 bases stayed unmatched. The CDR3 reads CASSFGQGGRNEQFF. The DNA of the CDR3 is TGTGCCAGCAGCTTTGGACAGGGGGGAAGGAATGAGCAGTTCTTC.

This clone was observed once. The genes are TRBV5-1 and TRBJ2-5; D is ambiguous. The CDR3 loop spans 12 amino acids. Trimming took off 3 bases at V and 0 bases at J, with 3 bases between the two ends. Germline CDR1 reads SGHRS; CDR2 reads YFSETQ. CDR3: CASSWDQETQYF. DNA of the CDR3: TGCGCCAGCAGCTGGGACCAAGAGACCCAGTACTTC.

This chain uses TRBV6-6 with TRBJ2-1, with 14 bases lining up with TRBD2. The germline V gene has CDR1 MNHNY and CDR2 SVGAGI (reference sequence). J was trimmed by 9 bases and V by 4 bases; bases with no gene match: 8. The CDR3 sequence is 16 residues long. The DNA for the CDR3 is TGTGCCAGCAGTTCCCCGGGGACTAGCGGGAGATCTGAGCAGTTCTTC. Translating gives CASSSPGTSGRSEQFF.

As regards this clone: Other DNA variants within this sample encode the same CDR3. The chain joins TRBV4-2 to TRBJ2-7; perhaps TRBD2 as D (6 bases). Between the trimmed V and J ends, which lost 1 base and 2 bases, there was a span of 6 bases. Germline CDR1 is LGHNA and CDR2 is YNFKEQ. This CDR3 comprises 13 residues. CDR3 amino acids: CASSQGLAYEQYF. Here the CDR3 DNA reads TGTGCCAGCAGCCAAGGACTAGCCTACGAGCAGTACTTC.

V is TRBV19 and J is TRBJ1-2, with D perhaps TRBD1 (5 bases). Germline assignment: CDR1 LNHDA and CDR2 SQIVND (reference sequence). V was clipped by 2 bases and J by 6 bases, with 13 bases between them. The CDR3 covers 14 residues. CDR3 nucleotides: TGTGCCAGTAGTATATGGGGGGTCGGGGATGGCTACACCTTC. Translation: CASSIWGVGDGYTF. Full variable domain (rest looked up from reference TRBV19 and TRBJ1-2): DGGITQSPKYLFRKEGQNVTLSCEQNLNHDAMYWYRQDPGQGLRLIYYSQIVNDFQKGDIAEGYSVSREKKESFPLTVTSAQKNPTAFYLCASSIWGVGDGYTFGSGTRLTVV.

The J gene is TRBJ2-2, the V gene TRBV18; D is perhaps TRBD1 or TRBD2 (5 bases each). Germline values: CDR1 KGHSH, CDR2 LQKENI. The CDR3 contains 15 residues. V lost 1 base and J 6 bases, leaving 12 bases between the germline ends. CDR3 amino acids: CASSPRDLGAGELFF. The DNA of the CDR3 is TGTGCCAGCTCACCACGGGACCTGGGGGCCGGGGAGCTGTTTTTT.

The chain links TRBV6-5 to TRBJ1-3; no firm D call. The CDR3 length is 16 residues. V was pared by 1 base and J by 0 bases, with 10 bases between. Germline-derived CDR1 and CDR2 are MNHEY and SVGAGI. CDR3: CASSYFGVSSGNTIYF. CDR3 nucleotides: TGTGCCAGCAGTTACTTCGGGGTTTCCTCTGGAAACACCATATATTTT.

This chain joins TRBV18 and TRBJ1-4; 7 bases fit TRBD1. CDR1 is KGHSH, CDR2 LQKENI, per germline. V trimming: 2 bases; J trimming: 9 bases; junction bases outside the gene matches: 12. CDR3 length equals 16 residues. In DNA form, the CDR3 reads TGTGCCAGCTCACCAATTACGGCGACAGGGAACCAAAAACTGTTTTTT. Protein: CASSPITATGNQKLFF.

In DNA, the CDR3 is TGTGCCAGCAGCCAGGGGGACACGGGCGGGTGGGCTGAAGCTTTCTTT. Its protein is CASSQGDTGGWAEAFF. This chain uses TRBV4-2 with TRBJ1-1; perhaps TRBD1 as D (6 bases). This CDR3 region has 16 residues. CDR1 is LGHNA, CDR2 YNFKEQ, per germline. V was clipped by 3 bases and J by 6 bases, with 20 bases between them.

This clone was detected once. The limits of the CDR3 on the DNA are not certain, so only TCRdb's listed CDR3 is given. The V gene is TRBV5-8, the J gene TRBJ1-2; the table names TRBD1, a call not compared with the DNA. CDR1 is SGHTS, CDR2 YDEGEE, per germline. The CDR3 comprises 13 residues, both ends counted. The CDR3 region is CASSFQVSYGYTF.

The chain is built from TRBV18 and TRBJ1-1; D not resolved. CDR1 KGHSH and CDR2 LQKENI come from the germline V gene. The V end lost 2 bases, the J end lost 1 base, and 5 bases lay between the germline ends. The CDR3 has 13 residues. In nucleotides, the CDR3 is TGTGCCAGCTCACCAGAGTGGAACACTGAAGCTTTCTTT. This codes for CASSPEWNTEAFF.

V usage is TRBV6-5 and J usage is TRBJ1-6; unclear D gene. V dropped 6 bases and J dropped 8 bases, with 17 bases sitting between them. Germline CDR1 is MNHEY and CDR2 is SVGAGI. CDR3 length: 15 amino acids. The CDR3 is CASSPGGFGHSPLHF. The DNA for the CDR3 is TGTGCCAGCAGCCCGGGCGGCTTCGGCCATTCACCCCTCCACTTT.

The V and J genes are TRBV7-2 and TRBJ1-5; no definite D call. Germline-derived CDR1 and CDR2 are SGHTA and FQGNSA. This CDR3 is built from 14 residues. Trimming took off 5 bases at V and 5 bases at J, with 13 bases between the two ends. In DNA form, the CDR3 reads TGTGCCAGCAGCCCCCGTGAAGGCTATCAGCCCCAGCATTTT. This gives the protein CASSPREGYQPQHF.

The J gene is TRBJ2-1, the V gene TRBV6-2 or TRBV6-3; TRBD2 agrees at 9 bases. Per germline, CDR1 MNHEY and CDR2 SVGEGT. V lost 2 bases and J lost 0; bases outside the gene matches: 8. There are 18 residues in the CDR3. The CDR3 reads CASSYPPTSGRSYNEQFF. For the CDR3, the DNA is TGTGCCAGCAGTTACCCCCCGACTAGCGGTCGCTCCTACAATGAGCAGTTCTTC.

V usage is TRBV12-3 or TRBV12-4 and J usage is TRBJ2-3; maybe TRBD2 (6 bases). V was cut by 5 bases and J by 5 bases, with 11 bases left in between. CDR3 length equals 13 residues. CDR3 region: CASSRLVLDTQYF. The CDR3 DNA reads TGTGCCAGCAGTAGACTAGTTTTAGATACGCAGTATTTT.

This chain uses TRBV29-1 with TRBJ2-2; D may be TRBD2 (6 bases). This CDR3 contains 14 residues. The V end was cut by 6 bases, the J end by 2 bases, with 13 bases between. Germline CDR1 SQVTM, CDR2 ANQGSEA. The DNA for the CDR3 is TGCAGCGTCTCCCCCGGGGGAAACACCGGGGAGCTGTTTTTT. Translation: CSVSPGGNTGELFF.

This chain links TRBV10-3 with TRBJ2-5; 10 bases are shared with TRBD1. J was trimmed by 5 bases and V by 8 bases; bases with no gene match: 2. The germline V gene encodes CDR1 ENHRY and CDR2 SYGVKD. The CDR3 is 12 residues long. The CDR3: CAIADRGETQYF. The CDR3 nucleotides are TGTGCCATCGCGGACAGGGGGGAGACCCAGTACTTC.

This chain links TRBV7-2 with TRBJ1-2; D remains unclear. Germline CDR1 reads SGHTA; CDR2 reads FQGNSA. The V end was cut by 4 bases, the J end by 0 bases, with 6 bases between. This CDR3 region has 13 residues. The CDR3, as DNA: TGTGCCAGCAGCTCGGGCACTAACTATGGCTACACCTTC. It encodes CASSSGTNYGYTF.

This clone came up once. The V gene is TRBV2, the J gene TRBJ2-3; 12 nucleotides align to TRBD1. The CDR3 has 15 amino acids. Losses at the gene ends were 3 bases for V and 9 bases for J; bases not matched to a gene: 7. Germline V gene data show CDR1 as SNHLY and CDR2 as FYNNEI. The DNA of the CDR3 is TGTGCCAGCAGTGAGGCTGGCGGGACAGGGGGCACGCAGTATTTT. Its protein product is CASSEAGGTGGTQYF.

With respect to this clone: Other DNA variants within this sample encode the same CDR3. The genes are TRBV18 and TRBJ2-1; the D gene could be TRBD1 or TRBD2 (5 bases each). From germline, CDR1 is KGHSH and CDR2 LQKENI. CDR3 length: 13 amino acids. V was pared by 4 bases and J by 8 bases, with 12 bases between. The CDR3 here is CASSRDRGDEQFF. The DNA for the CDR3 is TGTGCCAGCTCACGTGACCGGGGCGATGAGCAGTTCTTC.